A selection of T cell receptor beta chains follows, all from one sample in a study of blood T cell repertoires in COVID-19. Clones were sequenced by immunoSEQ multiplex PCR, and TCRdb holds only the in-frame ones, with some missing. Of 100,000 to 150,000 clones detected, approximately 89% appear once; the ten largest clones hold 10%. The sample taken for sequencing was peripheral blood. The source is a man over 45 with acute or convalescent COVID-19. CDR3s include the opening cysteine and the closing phenylalanine or tryptophan. Each record gives: D gene, clone size, V gene, J gene, CDR3 protein, CDR3 DNA. The D gene is left open where the match is weak. For some rows the clone size is stated as once, few or many, or as a class when expanded; others skip it.

-,once,TRBV4-1,TRBJ2-3,CASSLLETAAGSGTDTQYF,TGCGCCAGCAGCCTCCTGGAAACCGCTGCCGGGTCGGGCACAGATACGCAGTATTTT
TRBD2,-,TRBV7-2,TRBJ2-7,CASSTGLAGGEQYF,TGTGCCAGCAGCACCGGACTAGCGGGAGGGGAGCAGTACTTC
-,-,TRBV15,TRBJ2-3,CATSRTLWTDTQYF,TGTGCCACCAGCAGAACATTATGGACAGATACGCAGTATTTT
-,-,TRBV25-1,TRBJ2-5,CASSVAGMETQYF,TGTGCCAGCAGTGTGGCAGGGATGGAGACCCAGTACTTC
TRBD1,-,TRBV7-9,TRBJ1-4,CASSLGDRTNEKLFF,TGTGCCAGCAGCTTAGGGGACAGAACAAATGAAAAACTGTTTTTT
TRBD1,few,TRBV5-1,TRBJ1-1,CASTRTGLGSRNTEAFF,TGCGCCAGCACCAGGACAGGGTTGGGTTCCAGGAACACTGAAGCTTTCTTT
-,-,TRBV5-8,TRBJ1-2,CASSLQSNYGYTF,TGTGCCAGCAGCTTGCAATCTAACTATGGCTACACCTTC
-,few,TRBV2,TRBJ2-7,CASRQVYEQYF,TGTGCCAGCAGACAGGTCTACGAGCAGTACTTC
-,-,TRBV7-2,TRBJ1-1,CASSLDSNAEAFF,TGTGCCAGCAGCTTAGATAGCAACGCTGAAGCTTTCTTT
-,-,TRBV6-5,TRBJ2-1,CASRRIGSDEQFF,TGTGCCAGCAGAAGGATAGGGAGTGATGAGCAGTTCTTC
-,-,TRBV6-5,TRBJ1-2,CASSYEAYYGYTF,TGTGCCAGCAGTTACGAGGCCTACTATGGCTACACCTTC
-,-,TRBV2,TRBJ2-1,CASTGTPTYNEQFF,TGTGCCAGCACTGGGACTCCAACCTACAATGAGCAGTTCTTC
-,-,TRBV23-1,TRBJ2-7,CASSQMVDRLTYEQYF,TGCGCCAGCAGTCAAATGGTTGACAGGTTAACCTACGAGCAGTACTTC
TRBD1,-,TRBV5-1,TRBJ1-4,CASSMRTGGEKLFF,TGCGCCAGCAGCATGCGGACAGGGGGGGAAAAACTGTTTTTT
TRBD1,-,TRBV28,TRBJ1-5,CASSSTGVGNQPQHF,TGTGCCAGCAGTTCTACAGGGGTTGGCAATCAGCCCCAGCATTTT
-,-,TRBV5-1,TRBJ1-1,CASSLAVLDTEAFF,TGCGCCAGCAGCTTGGCCGTCCTTGACACTGAAGCTTTCTTT
-,-,TRBV5-1,TRBJ2-1,CASSQSGPLGNEQFF,TGCGCCAGCAGCCAGAGCGGGCCTTTGGGGAATGAGCAGTTCTTC
-,-,TRBV7-2,TRBJ1-2,CASSPTQNYGYTF,TGTGCCAGCAGCCCTACACAGAACTATGGCTACACCTTC
-,-,TRBV11-2,TRBJ1-1,CASSSFFMFTEAFF,TGTGCCAGCAGCTCCTTTTTTATGTTCACTGAAGCTTTCTTT
-,-,TRBV28,TRBJ2-6,CASSLSPGYSGANVLTF,TGTGCCAGCAGTTTATCACCAGGGTACTCTGGGGCCAACGTCCTGACTTTC
TRBD2,-,TRBV12-3/TRBV12-4,TRBJ2-1,CASRASGSFEQFF,TGTGCCAGCAGGGCTAGCGGGAGCTTTGAGCAGTTCTTC
-,-,TRBV18,TRBJ1-1,CASSPTATRGTEAFF,TGTGCCAGCTCACCGACGGCAACCAGGGGTACTGAAGCTTTCTTT